This TCR beta chain appears in the sequencing data of a study of shared clonotypes between healthy human individuals. Regarding the study as a whole: Clonotype sharing across a handful of donors was observed for around 5.1% of naive CD4 clonotypes.

Generated by immunoSEQ multiplex PCR, the TCRdb table keeps only in-frame clones and is missing some. This table holds 2 million or so clones, approximately 94% found once. The CDR3 is made up of 15 amino acids. Germline loops: CDR1 SGHNT, CDR2 YYREEE (reference sequence). The junction had 9 bases not matched to a gene; V was cut back by 4 bases and J by 5 bases. As for this clone: Its antigen is undetermined.

It was CD45RO-negative cells, positively selected for CCR7, that made up naive CD8 cells, with terminally differentiated effector memory CD45RA+ cells excluded. The rearrangement links TRBV5-4 to TRBJ2-5; 9 positions match TRBD2. This sequence was found in a man aged 18 to 29 in good health. Sequencing was done on a sample of naive CD8+ T cells sorted from blood. In DNA, the CDR3 is TGTGCCAGCAGCCCGGTGGCTAGCGGGGACGAGACCCAGTACTTC. This translates into CASSPVASGDETQYF.